The rows below give T cell receptor beta chains drawn from one sample of a study of T cell responses to AZD1222 COVID-19 vaccine. The protocol was immunoSEQ multiplex PCR, while the TCRdb copy is restricted to in-frame clones and leaves out a portion. The sample lists 150,000 to 200,000 clones, around 92% seen once, with under 1.2% in the top ten. Source: peripheral blood, taken 28 days after the second AZD1222 dose. These receptors originate from an adult who received the AZD1222 COVID-19 vaccine. The conserved cysteine and the conserved F or W are not part of the CDR3 here.

J gene,V gene,CDR3 protein
TRBJ1-2,TRBV19,ATLEDRSYGYT
TRBJ1-1,TRBV29-1,SVGQGPNTEAF
TRBJ1-2,TRBV6-5,ASSYAIGQGWNYT
TRBJ1-2,TRBV5-1,ASSRGTPQGGYT
TRBJ1-1,TRBV6-5,ASKKQGSEAF
TRBJ2-2,TRBV28,ASNSGGTGELF
TRBJ1-2,TRBV2,ASTEEIGYGYT
TRBJ1-1,TRBV19,ASSIVGLGTEAF
TRBJ1-2,TRBV19,ASSIDRGSYGYT
TRBJ1-1,TRBV7-3,ASSLTGHTEAF
TRBJ1-2,TRBV7-9,ASSLWGRGRKGYT
TRBJ1-2,TRBV7-8,ASSLEAELYVGYT
TRBJ2-2,TRBV4-1,ASSQDPTGELF
TRBJ2-1,TRBV5-4,ASSFSGGARQF
TRBJ1-2,TRBV6-5,ASTGDRDYGYT
TRBJ1-1,TRBV6-5,ASSRARAAEAF
TRBJ1-6,TRBV5-1,ASSSGTGLAKNNSPLH
TRBJ1-1,TRBV5-1,ASSLTGRGNTEAF
TRBJ1-1,TRBV7-6,ASSLVPGGIDTEAF
TRBJ2-3,TRBV5-1,ASSIQTSGVGGGDTQY
TRBJ1-5,TRBV9,ASSAGPNQPQH
TRBJ1-3,TRBV19,ASSRRSETGNTIY
TRBJ2-3,TRBV5-8,ASSLGLEGADTQY
TRBJ1-1,TRBV20-1,SASGAAARGRNTEAF
TRBJ1-2,TRBV7-2,ASSFTQDDKYGYT
TRBJ1-3,TRBV30,AWSTYTGGSGNTIY
TRBJ1-4,TRBV27,ASSRTFNEKLF
TRBJ1-5,TRBV2,ASSEGSYSNQPQH
TRBJ2-3,TRBV27,ASSLSETDTQY
TRBJ1-2,TRBV9,ASSYVDRGSGYT
TRBJ1-3,TRBV4-1,ASSQDWTSSSGNTIY
TRBJ1-3,TRBV18,ASSPRTGEGNTIY
TRBJ1-2,TRBV5-4,ASSFGTGSYGYT
TRBJ1-6,TRBV5-1,ASSPGRENSPLH
TRBJ1-5,TRBV10-2,ASSGALPARLYSNQPQH
TRBJ1-3,TRBV12-5,ASGLGQGVTGNTIY
TRBJ2-7,TRBV9,ASSVGGGPYEQY
TRBJ2-3,TRBV7-9,ASSLAGNRRSTDTQY
TRBJ2-1,TRBV14,ASSRNLNEQF
TRBJ1-1,TRBV14,ASSRPGTGPTEAF
TRBJ2-6,TRBV5-1,ASSLAQAGAGANVLT
TRBJ1-3,TRBV3-1/TRBV3-2,ASSQEPGNTIY
TRBJ1-1,TRBV19,ASSIGLWGHTGNTEAF
TRBJ1-4,TRBV5-4,ASNRMVQGEKLF
TRBJ2-7,TRBV6-6,ASSYSQGRAGEQY
TRBJ1-2,TRBV7-2,ASSFPGANGYT
TRBJ1-5,TRBV24-1,ATSDSLDRGNQPQH
TRBJ2-5,TRBV15,ATSTRLVSQETQY
TRBJ1-6,TRBV7-2,ASSWRDFNSPLH
TRBJ1-6,TRBV7-9,ASSRPGTDYNSPLH
TRBJ1-4,TRBV3-1/TRBV3-2,ASSQDLGQGDEKLF
TRBJ2-5,TRBV2,ASSEAGQTSGGETQY
TRBJ2-2,TRBV6-6,ASSYTKTGGELF
TRBJ2-1,TRBV10-1,ASSESKWGRRPYNEQF